These T cell receptor beta chains were read from a single sample in a study of blood T cell repertoires in COVID-19. The repertoire was sequenced with immunoSEQ multiplex PCR; TCRdb's copy has only in-frame clones and lacks some. The sample carries about 260,000 clones, over 80% recorded once. Sequencing input: PBMCs or T cells enriched from blood (not recorded which). The receptors were gathered from a middle-aged woman who had been exposed to COVID-19. Each CDR3 is given with its conserved first and last residue. The order of the fields is clone size, D gene, J gene, V gene, CDR3 DNA, CDR3 protein. A D gene is named only where the DNA matches it firmly. Size is stated for part of the rows, as once, few or many counts, or as a class when the clone is expanded.

. . TRBJ1-4 TRBV5-6 TGTGCCAGCAGTTCTGGCGGGCGTAATGAAAAACTGTTTTTT CASSSGGRNEKLFF
. TRBD1 TRBJ1-1 TRBV5-1 TGCGCCAGCAGCCCGGGGACAGCACTCACTGAAGCTTTCTTT CASSPGTALTEAFF
. TRBD1 TRBJ1-2 TRBV6-1 TGTGCCAGCAGTGAACAGGGGGCCTCCTATGGCTACACCTTC CASSEQGASYGYTF
. TRBD1 TRBJ1-2 TRBV3-1/TRBV3-2 TGTGCCAGCAGCCAAACAGGGGGCGTTGACGGCTACACCTTC CASSQTGGVDGYTF
once TRBD1 TRBJ2-5 TRBV19 TGTGCCAGTAGTAACCGACAGGGTAGGGGAGAGACCCAGTACTTC CASSNRQGRGETQYF
. TRBD1 TRBJ1-5 TRBV28 TGTGCCAGCAGTGGACAGGGCCTGGTGCCCCAGCATTTT CASSGQGLVPQHF
. . TRBJ2-1 TRBV7-2 TGTGCCAGCAGCTTAGCGCGGGGGCTAGTAAACAATGAGCAGTTCTTC CASSLARGLVNNEQFF
. . TRBJ1-2 TRBV7-9 TGTGCCAGCAGCTTAGGGGGAGCTATGGGCTACACCTTC CASSLGGAMGYTF
. TRBD2 TRBJ2-3 TRBV29-1 TGCAGCGTTGCCACGACTAGCGGGAGCACAGATACGCAGTATTTT CSVATTSGSTDTQYF
. TRBD2 TRBJ2-3 TRBV7-8 TGTGCCAGCAGCGAGGGACTAGCGGGTGTCACAGATACGCAGTATTTT CASSEGLAGVTDTQYF
. . TRBJ1-4 TRBV7-9 TGTGCCAGCAGCTCTGACTATTTAACTGAAAAACTGTTTTTT CASSSDYLTEKLFF
. TRBD1 TRBJ1-6 TRBV20-1 TGCAGTGCTACTGAGGGGGCGAAGTTAGAATCACCCCTCCACTTT CSATEGAKLESPLHF
. . TRBJ1-2 TRBV2 TGTGCCAGCAGTGTAGCGCAGGGGTGGTCTAGCTATGGCTACACCTTC CASSVAQGWSSYGYTF
. TRBD1 TRBJ1-1 TRBV6-5 TGTGCCAGCAGTTACTCGACAGGGGCTATTGAAGCTTTCTTT CASSYSTGAIEAFF
once TRBD2 TRBJ2-6 TRBV5-1 TGCGCCAGCAGCCGTTGGGAGGGAGACTCTGGGGCCAACGTCCTGACTTTC CASSRWEGDSGANVLTF
. . TRBJ2-1 TRBV4-3 TGCGCCAGCAGCCAGGATGGACTTCGAAGTAATGAGCAGTTCTTC CASSQDGLRSNEQFF
. TRBD1 TRBJ1-2 TRBV11-2 TGTGCCAGCAGCCAAGACAGGGGTGGAGTTGGCTACACCTTC CASSQDRGGVGYTF
. TRBD1 TRBJ1-2 TRBV24-1 TGTGCCACCAGTGACGCCGGGACAGGGGTAGGCTACACCTTC CATSDAGTGVGYTF
once TRBD2 TRBJ2-1 TRBV10-2 TGCGCCAGCAGTGACCCCGGGAGCGGGAGTAGGCATGAGCAGTTCTTC CASSDPGSGSRHEQFF
. . TRBJ1-5 TRBV28 TGTGCCAGCAGTTACAGGGCAAGCAATCAGCCCCAGCATTTT CASSYRASNQPQHF
once TRBD2 TRBJ2-1 TRBV30 TGTGCCTGGAGTTCGGGACTAGACAATGAGCAGTTCTTC CAWSSGLDNEQFF
once TRBD1 TRBJ2-5 TRBV28 TGTGCCAGCAGTTTGTACAGGGGGTCGGAGACCCAGTACTTC CASSLYRGSETQYF
. TRBD1 TRBJ2-3 TRBV7-3 TGTGCCAGCAGCTTAACCTTCACGGGCAGGGGGTCTTCAGATACGCAGTATTTT CASSLTFTGRGSSDTQYF